Sequencing of this TCR beta chain was carried out in a study of shared clonotypes between healthy human individuals. Study-level results: A handful of donors held about 5% of naive CD4 clonotypes in common. Sequencing depth was a factor that was expected to affect clonotype sharing among donors.

Researchers divided each subset's genomic DNA evenly across several immunoSEQ plates. For sorted subsets, about 200 ng DNA per replicate equaled approximately 30,000 T cell genomes. Data came from immunoSEQ multiplex PCR; TCRdb stores just in-frame clones and leaves some out. This sample has 1.5 million to 2.5 million clones, with about 95% found just once. As regards this clone: What it recognizes is unknown. The junction differs from germline at one of its ends, possibly a read error.

The naive CD8 subset, CD45RO-negative cells positively selected for CCR7, excluded terminally differentiated effector memory CD45RA+ cells. The germline V gene has CDR1 SSHAT and CDR2 FNYEAQ (reference sequence). The CDR3 extends over 15 amino acids. This clonotype was sampled from a man in his late teens or twenties in good health. The chain combines TRBV7-7 with TRBJ2-7; D uncertain. The sample comprised naive CD8+ T cells sorted from blood. The CDR3, as DNA: TGTGCTAGCAGCTTGGGTCGGTCCTCACCCGACGAGCAGTACTTC. Translation gives CASSLGRSSPDEQYF.